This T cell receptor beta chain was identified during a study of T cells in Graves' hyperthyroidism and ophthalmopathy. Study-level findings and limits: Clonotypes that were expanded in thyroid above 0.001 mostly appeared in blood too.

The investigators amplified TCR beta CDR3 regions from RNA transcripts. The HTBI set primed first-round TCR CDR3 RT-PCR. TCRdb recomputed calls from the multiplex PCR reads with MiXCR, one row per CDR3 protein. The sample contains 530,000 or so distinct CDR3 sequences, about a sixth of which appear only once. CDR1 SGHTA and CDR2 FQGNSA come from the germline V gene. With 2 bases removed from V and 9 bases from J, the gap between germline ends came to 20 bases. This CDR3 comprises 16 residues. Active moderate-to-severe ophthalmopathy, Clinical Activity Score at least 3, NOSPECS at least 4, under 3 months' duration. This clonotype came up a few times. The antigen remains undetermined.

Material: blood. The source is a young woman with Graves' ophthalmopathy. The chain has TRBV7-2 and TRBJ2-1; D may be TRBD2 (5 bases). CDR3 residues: CASSLTSDTRNGEQFF. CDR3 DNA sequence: TGTGCCAGCAGCTTAACCTCAGATACTAGGAATGGTGAGCAGTTCTTC.